The T cell receptor beta chain described here comes from a study of identical twins. In the case of this clonotype: Its antigen is currently unknown.

Trimming stripped 8 bases from V and 11 bases from J, with 22 bases between. The CDR3 contains 13 residues. Germline V gene lookup returns CDR1 SGHVS and CDR2 FQNEAQ. TCRdb reprocessed the 5' RACE reads via MiXCR and lists one record per CDR3 protein. This repertoire shows around 480,000 distinct CDR3 sequences, around 15% found once; its top ten account for approximately 0.98%. Broader study findings: Whereas memory repertoires showed no such difference, abundant cord blood beta clonotypes carried fewer insertions. When twins shared out-of-frame alpha sequences, those sequences had excess low generation probability. Zero-insertion results could be subject to partial confounding by invariant MAIT and iNKT cells.

The data also belong to a second study, concerning yellow fever vaccine responses in identical twins.

The chain carries TRBV7-8 and TRBJ2-7; D is perhaps TRBD2 (6 bases). The specimen was CD4+ T cells sorted from blood. This TCR derives from a woman aged 18-29 years in good health. CDR3 residues: CASGPMRLGGKYF. The DNA for the CDR3 is TGTGCCAGCGGCCCAATGCGGCTTGGAGGGAAGTACTTC.